The subject of this entry is one T cell receptor (beta chain). CDR1 is MNHEY and CDR2 is SVGEGT in the germline V gene. The CDR3 consists of 15 residues. V gave up 6 bases and J gave up 10 bases; unmatched junction bases: 13. The source of the sample is a study of Ad26.COV2.S vaccination and SARS-CoV-2 variants. Sequencing was performed with immunoSEQ multiplex PCR; in TCRdb, only in-frame clones are kept and a portion is missing. The profile covers about 400,000 clones, with roughly 85% appearing a single time and just under 7.5% taken by the ten largest. As for treatment: 19 received Ad26.COV2.S at low or high dose, single or two shots; about 5 received placebo; per-sample allocation not given. Sampling occurred on day 63 after the first vaccine or placebo injection.

This rearrangement joins TRBV6-2 or TRBV6-3 to TRBJ2-3, with 10 bases lining up with TRBD2. The source material was peripheral blood, sampled in a trial of Ad26.COV2.S vaccine versus placebo. The TCR sequence derives from a person aged 18-65 years who received the Ad26.COV2.S COVID-19 vaccine or a placebo. The CDR3 DNA sequence: TGTGCCAGCAGCAACGGGCTAGCGGGAGCTGTGTCGCAGTATTTT. Amino acid sequence: CASSNGLAGAVSQYF.